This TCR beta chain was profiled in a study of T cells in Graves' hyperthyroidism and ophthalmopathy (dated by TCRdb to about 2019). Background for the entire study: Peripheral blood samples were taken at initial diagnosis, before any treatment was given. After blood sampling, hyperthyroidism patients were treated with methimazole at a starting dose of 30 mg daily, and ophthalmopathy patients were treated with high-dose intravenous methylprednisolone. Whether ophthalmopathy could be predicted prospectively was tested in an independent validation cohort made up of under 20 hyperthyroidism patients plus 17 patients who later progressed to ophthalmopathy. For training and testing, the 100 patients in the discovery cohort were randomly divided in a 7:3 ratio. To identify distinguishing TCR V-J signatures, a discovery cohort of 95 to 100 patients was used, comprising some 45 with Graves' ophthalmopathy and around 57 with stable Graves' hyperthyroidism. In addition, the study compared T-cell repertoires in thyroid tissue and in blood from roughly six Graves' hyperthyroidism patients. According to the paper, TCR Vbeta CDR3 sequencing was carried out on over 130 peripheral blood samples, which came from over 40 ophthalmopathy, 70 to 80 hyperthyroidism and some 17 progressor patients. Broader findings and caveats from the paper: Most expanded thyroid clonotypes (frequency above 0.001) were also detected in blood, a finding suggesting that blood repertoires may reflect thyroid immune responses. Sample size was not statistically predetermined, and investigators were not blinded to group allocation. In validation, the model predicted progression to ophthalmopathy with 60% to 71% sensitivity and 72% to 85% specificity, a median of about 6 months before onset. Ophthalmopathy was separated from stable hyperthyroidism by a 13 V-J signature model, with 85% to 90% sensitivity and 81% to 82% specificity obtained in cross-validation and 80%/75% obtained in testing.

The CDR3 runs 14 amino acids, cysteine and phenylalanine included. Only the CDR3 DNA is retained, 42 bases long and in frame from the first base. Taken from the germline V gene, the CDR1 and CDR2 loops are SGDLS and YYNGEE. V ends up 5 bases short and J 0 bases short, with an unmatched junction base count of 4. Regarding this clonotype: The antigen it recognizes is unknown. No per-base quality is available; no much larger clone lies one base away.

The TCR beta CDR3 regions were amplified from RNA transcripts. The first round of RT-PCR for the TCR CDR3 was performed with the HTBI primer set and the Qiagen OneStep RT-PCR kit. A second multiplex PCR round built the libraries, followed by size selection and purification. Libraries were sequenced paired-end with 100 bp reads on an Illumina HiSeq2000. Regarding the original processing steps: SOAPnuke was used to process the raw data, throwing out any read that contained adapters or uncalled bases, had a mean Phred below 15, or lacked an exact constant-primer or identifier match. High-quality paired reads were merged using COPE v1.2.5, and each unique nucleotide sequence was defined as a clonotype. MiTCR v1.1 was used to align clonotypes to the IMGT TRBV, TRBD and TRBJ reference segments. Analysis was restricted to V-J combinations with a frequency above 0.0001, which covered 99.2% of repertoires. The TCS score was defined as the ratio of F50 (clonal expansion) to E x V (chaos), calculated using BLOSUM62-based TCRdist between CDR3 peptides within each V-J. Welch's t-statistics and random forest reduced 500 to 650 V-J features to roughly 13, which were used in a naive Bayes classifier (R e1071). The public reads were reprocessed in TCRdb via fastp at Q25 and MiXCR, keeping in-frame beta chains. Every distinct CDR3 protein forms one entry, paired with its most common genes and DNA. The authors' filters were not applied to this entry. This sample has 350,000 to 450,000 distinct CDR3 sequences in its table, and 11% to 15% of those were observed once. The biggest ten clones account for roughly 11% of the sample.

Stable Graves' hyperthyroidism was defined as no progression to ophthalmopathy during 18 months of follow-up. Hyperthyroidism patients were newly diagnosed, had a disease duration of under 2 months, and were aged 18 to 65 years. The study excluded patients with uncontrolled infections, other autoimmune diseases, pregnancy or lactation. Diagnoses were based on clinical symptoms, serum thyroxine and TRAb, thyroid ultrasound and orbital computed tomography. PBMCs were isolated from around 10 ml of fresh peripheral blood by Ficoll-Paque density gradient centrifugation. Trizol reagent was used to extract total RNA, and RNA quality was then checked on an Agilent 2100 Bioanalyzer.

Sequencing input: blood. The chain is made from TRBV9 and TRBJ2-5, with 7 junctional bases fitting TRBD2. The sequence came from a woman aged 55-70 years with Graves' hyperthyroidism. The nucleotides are TGTGCCAGCAGTAGAAGCGGGGACCAAGAGACCCAGTACTTC. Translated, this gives CASSRSGDQETQYF.